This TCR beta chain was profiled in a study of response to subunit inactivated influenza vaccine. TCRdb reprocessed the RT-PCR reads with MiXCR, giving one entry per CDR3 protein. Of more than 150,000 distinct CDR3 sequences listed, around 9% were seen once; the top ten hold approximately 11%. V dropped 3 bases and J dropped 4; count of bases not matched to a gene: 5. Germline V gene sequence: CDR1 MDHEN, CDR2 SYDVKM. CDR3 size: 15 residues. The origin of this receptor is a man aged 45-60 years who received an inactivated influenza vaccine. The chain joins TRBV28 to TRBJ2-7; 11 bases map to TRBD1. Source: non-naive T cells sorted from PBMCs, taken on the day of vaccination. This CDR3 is CASSFLDRGQYEQYF. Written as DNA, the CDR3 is TGTGCCAGCAGTTTCTTGGACAGGGGGCAGTACGAGCAGTACTTC.